Given below is one T cell receptor (beta chain) in context. Antigen specificity is unknown. This sample was included in a study of Ad26.COV2.S vaccination and SARS-CoV-2 variants. Sequencing was performed with immunoSEQ multiplex PCR; in TCRdb, only in-frame clones are kept and a portion is missing. The sample consists of about 440,000 clones, 80% to 95% of them appearing once. Study-wide points: While placebo recipients had lower spike-specific TCR breadth, vaccine recipients had more. Substantial breadth in spike-specific CD8+ and CD4+ T cell responses was reportedly seen after vaccination.

Treatment in this sample: around 19 received Ad26.COV2.S at low or high dose, single or two shots; about 5 received placebo; per-sample allocation not given. Specimen acquisition occurred on day 63 following the initial vaccine or placebo injection. This TCR was sampled from a person between 18 and 60 years old who received the Ad26.COV2.S COVID-19 vaccine or a placebo. Sequences were derived from peripheral blood, sampled in a trial of Ad26.COV2.S vaccine versus placebo.

CDR3 DNA: TGTGCCAGCAGCACAGGACTAGCGGGAATAGAGGAGACCCAGTACTTC. Protein product: CASSTGLAGIEETQYF. The chain links TRBV7-2 to TRBJ2-5; 12 nucleotides align to TRBD2. The CDR3 is 16 residues long. Germline V CDR1 and CDR2: SGHTA, FQGNSA. J was trimmed by 5 bases and V by 5 bases; bases with no gene match: 9.